This T cell receptor (beta chain) comes out of a study of immune evolution from preneoplasia to lung adenocarcinoma (TCRdb year 2021). Some background on the complete study: HLA loss of heterozygosity was found in approximately 7% of AIS, around 15% of MIA and about 32% of ADC lesions, and in no AAH lesions. A total of 50 to 55 patients contributed TCR sequencing data. The study combined immune gene expression, TCR sequencing and multiplex immunofluorescence to profile immune contexture across lung adenocarcinoma precursors and invasive adenocarcinoma. In total, the cohort included 50 to 65 patients with pulmonary nodules, all of whom underwent surgical resection. Whole exome sequencing and methylation data from the same cohort of nodules were integrated with the immune data. Resected precursor lesions (AAH, AIS, MIA) and invasive adenocarcinomas were compared against paired morphologically normal lung tissue. POLYSOLVER was used to infer Class I HLA alleles from exome data, while LOHHLA was used to detect allele-specific HLA loss. According to the study, about 99 samples went through TCR sequencing. Sample size was based on specimen availability rather than a prior power calculation. The research as a whole found: The findings were based on association rather than direct causation, and larger cohorts with long-term follow-up and longitudinal biopsies were deemed needed. T cell clonality was highest in KRAS-mutant nodules compared with EGFR-mutant or double wild-type lesions. Top T cell clone frequencies were highest in normal lung and appeared to decrease progressively from AAH through AIS, MIA and invasive adenocarcinoma. Normal lung showed the highest clonality, whereas later-stage lesions appeared to have higher T cell density and diversity but lower clonality. Because all patients came from Japan and China, whether the findings apply to Western populations was uncertain.

In the case of this clone: Its antigen target is currently unknown. The input lacks base qualities; no much larger clone sits a single base away.

Between the mid-2010s and the late 2010s, the patients underwent resection in either Japan or China. Two lung cancer pathologists independently reviewed H&E slides to confirm the histologic diagnosis of every case. To enrich premalignant or tumor cells for nucleic acid extraction, macro-dissection was performed after pathologic assessment. The AllPrep DNA/RNA FFPE Kit was used to isolate DNA from FFPE tissue. The CDR3 starts with the cysteine, ends with the phenylalanine, and has 13 residues. The kept DNA is CDR3 alone, 39 bases in frame from the first base. The germline V gene (reference sequence) sets CDR1 to LNHDA and CDR2 to SQIVND. The junction carries 9 bases between V and J, which are trimmed by 5 bases and 2 bases respectively. TCR beta CDR3 regions were sequenced from DNA using the immunoSEQ hsTCRbeta Kit. As for the authors' bioinformatics: TCR sequencing data were analysed with the ImmunoSEQ Analyzer. T cell clonality was defined as 1 minus Pielou's evenness computed on productive rearrangements. To measure T cell diversity, the inverse Simpson index was applied to productive templates. T cell density was defined as TCR beta template counts normalized to usable DNA, with usable DNA estimated by amplifying and sequencing housekeeping genes. TCR metrics were compared across histologic stages using two-sided Kruskal-Wallis tests. Not all clones reach the TCRdb copy of this immuneACCESS table, which keeps in-frame sequences only. Checked studies attribute under half of the gap to unresolved V genes and leave the rest unexplained. V and J calls and clone size come straight from that table; D and trimming were deduced from the DNA. The sample records around 39,000 clones, roughly 68% of which are singletons. The leading ten clones occupy 5.5% to 7.5% of the sample.

The sequenced sample consisted of FFPE invasive lung adenocarcinoma tissue. Interpreted using the paper, the cell subset or site label stands for: frankly invasive lung adenocarcinoma (ADC). This sequence was found in a person in their sixties or seventies with lung adenocarcinoma. The chain links TRBV19 with TRBJ1-1; no D gene call is confident. The DNA sequence is as follows: TGTGCCAGTAGTGAATTCACTAACACTGAAGCTTTCTTT. This is translated as CASSEFTNTEAFF. With the portions outside the CDR3 filled from the reference TRBV19 and TRBJ1-1 genes, the complete variable region becomes DGGITQSPKYLFRKEGQNVTLSCEQNLNHDAMYWYRQDPGQGLRLIYYSQIVNDFQKGDIAEGYSVSREKKESFPLTVTSAQKNPTAFYLCASSEFTNTEAFFGQGTRLTVV.